Below, 20 T cell receptor beta chains from the same sample are listed, as sequenced in a study of T cells in Graves' hyperthyroidism and ophthalmopathy. Amplified regions were TCR beta CDR3 sequences from RNA transcripts. HTBI primers were employed in a first-round RT-PCR of the TCR CDR3. TCRdb re-derived calls from the multiplex PCR reads in MiXCR, one entry per CDR3 protein. The repertoire has 350,000 to 400,000 distinct CDR3 sequences, 18% of them found once; the top ten carry 40%. The sequenced material came from blood. The receptors derive from a young man with Graves' ophthalmopathy.

This clonotype was observed at least ten times. As DNA, the CDR3 is TGTGCCAGCAGCTTTCGGACAGGGACTGGCACAGATACGCAGTATTTT. It encodes CASSFRTGTGTDTQYF. The chain couples TRBV5-5 to TRBJ2-3; TRBD1 agrees at 8 bases. The J segment lost 1 base and the V segment lost 2 bases, leaving 6 bases of the junction unmatched. Germline CDR1 SGHKS, CDR2 YYEKEE (reference sequence). This CDR3 has 16 residues.

This clonotype was detected many times. This chain uses TRBV13 with TRBJ2-7; D gene uncertain. V lost 5 bases, J lost 6 bases, and 17 bases lay in between. CDR3 length equals 14 residues. Germline V lookup: CDR1 PRHDT, CDR2 FYEKMQ (reference sequence). The CDR3 spells CASSRIEARSEQYF. The CDR3 DNA is TGTGCCAGCAGCAGAATCGAGGCCCGGAGCGAGCAGTACTTC. The full variable domain, with the rest looked up from reference TRBV13 and TRBJ2-7, is AAGVIQSPRHLIKEKRETATLKCYPIPRHDTVYWYQQGPGQDPQFLISFYEKMQSDKGSIPDRFSAQQFSDYHSELNMSSLELGDSALYFCASSRIEARSEQYFGPGTRLTVT.

The table lists this clonotype with many counts. The chain employs TRBV3-1 and TRBJ2-3, with unresolved D. The CDR3 is 16 residues long. Germline values: CDR1 LGHDT, CDR2 YNNKEL (reference sequence). Trimming removed 2 bases from V and 5 bases from J, with 17 bases in between. CDR3 sequence reads: CASSQLLAVMGDTQYF. CDR3 in DNA: TGTGCCAGCAGCCAACTCTTGGCGGTCATGGGAGATACGCAGTATTTT.

This clonotype showed up many times. V usage is TRBV10-3 and J usage is TRBJ1-2; D remains unclear. CDR3 size: 12 residues. The V end was cut by 0 bases, the J end by 4 bases, with 3 bases between. Germline CDR1 reads ENHRY; CDR2 reads SYGVKD. CDR3: CAISESAYGYTF. The CDR3 bases are TGTGCCATCAGTGAGTCGGCCTATGGCTACACCTTC.

This clonotype was found a few times. The rearrangement joins TRBV6-1 to TRBJ2-5; 9 bases are a match to TRBD1. After removal of 5 bases from V and 7 bases from J, the junction contained 8 bases not matched to a gene. This CDR3 has 14 residues. In germline, CDR1 is MNHNS, CDR2 SASEGT. CDR3 amino acids: CASSFGQGIGTQYF. DNA for the CDR3: TGTGCCAGCAGTTTCGGACAGGGGATAGGGACCCAGTACTTC.

Ten or more counts support this clonotype. The chain is built from TRBV6-2 or TRBV6-3 and TRBJ2-1; 10 bases map to TRBD2. After removal of 10 bases from V and 7 bases from J, the junction contained 10 bases not matched to a gene. The germline gives CDR1 MNHEY, CDR2 SVGEGT. The length of the CDR3 is 14 residues. In DNA, the CDR3 is TGTGCCACCCTTCGGAGCGGGGGGGGAAATGAGCAGTTCTTC. Translation gives CATLRSGGGNEQFF.

The chain couples TRBV9 to TRBJ2-6; no clear D gene. V lost 5 bases to trimming and J lost 0 bases, with 9 bases between them. This CDR3 has 15 residues. From germline, CDR1 is SGDLS and CDR2 YYNGEE. The CDR3 coding sequence is TGTGCCAGCAGTTACCACTTCTCTGGGGCCAACGTCCTGACTTTC. It specifies CASSYHFSGANVLTF.

Ten or more counts support this clonotype. V gene TRBV6-1 combines with J gene TRBJ1-1; D remains unclear. CDR3 length: 13 residues. The germline gives CDR1 MNHNS, CDR2 SASEGT. V dropped 5 bases and J dropped 3 bases, with 10 bases sitting between them. Here the CDR3 reads CASSREPDTEAFF. The DNA of the CDR3 is TGTGCCAGCAGTAGAGAACCAGACACTGAAGCTTTCTTT.

V and J are TRBV27 and TRBJ1-2; 7 bases line up with TRBD1. Germline values: CDR1 MNHEY, CDR2 SMNVEV (reference sequence). This CDR3 contains 12 residues. The V and J ends lost 6 bases and 4 bases, in that order; junction bases with no gene match: 2. The CDR3 DNA is TGTGCCAGCAGGAAGGGGGCCTATGGCTACACCTTC. It yields the protein CASRKGAYGYTF.

This clonotype was seen many times. This chain connects TRBV7-9 to TRBJ1-2, with D possibly being TRBD1 (6 bases). Germline V gene sequence: CDR1 SEHNR, CDR2 FQNEAQ (reference sequence). The length of the CDR3 is 13 residues. Trimming took 4 bases from V and 6 from J, leaving 12 bases between them. CDR3 coding DNA: TGTGCCAGCAGCTCGGACAGAGAGAATGGCTACACCTTC. It yields the protein CASSSDRENGYTF.

The CDR3 DNA follows: TGTGCCAGCAGCTTAGCCAGGGTGGAAGATACGCAGTATTTT. As protein: CASSLARVEDTQYF. The V gene is TRBV11-2, the J gene TRBJ2-3; a weak D match, TRBD1 (5 bases). This CDR3 has 14 residues. From germline, CDR1 is SGHAT and CDR2 FQNNGV. Trimming removed 1 base from V and 5 bases from J, with 10 bases in between.

The rearrangement uses TRBV15 and TRBJ1-1; D is ambiguous. Germline CDR1 is LNHNV and CDR2 is YYDKDF (reference sequence). The CDR3 extends over 13 amino acids. Trimming took 7 bases from V and 1 from J, leaving 10 bases between them. CDR3 sequence: CATMGRGNTEAFF. DNA for the CDR3: TGTGCCACCATGGGCCGGGGGAACACTGAAGCTTTCTTT.

This clonotype was detected ten times or more. The chain has TRBV28 and TRBJ1-1, with D possibly being TRBD1 (5 bases). V dropped 10 bases and J dropped 0 bases, with 18 bases sitting between them. This CDR3 comprises 15 residues. Germline V gene lookup returns CDR1 MDHEN and CDR2 SYDVKM. The chain's CDR3 is CAIDPGRRMNTEAFF. The CDR3 nucleotides read TGTGCCATCGACCCAGGGCGCCGAATGAACACTGAAGCTTTCTTT.

This clonotype occurred a few times. The CDR3 bases are TGTGCCACCAGCAGAGAACCCTTCCAGGGGCCTGGCTATGGCTACACCTTC. It encodes CATSREPFQGPGYGYTF. V is TRBV15 and J is TRBJ1-2; D might be TRBD1 (6 bases). The CDR3 is made up of 17 amino acids. Germline values: CDR1 LNHNV, CDR2 YYDKDF (reference sequence). Trimming pared 0 bases from V and 4 bases from J, leaving 18 bases between.

In this sample, this clonotype turned up many times. This chain uses TRBV2 with TRBJ1-1; maybe TRBD1 (6 bases). V lost 5 bases, J lost 0 bases, and 13 bases lay in between. This CDR3 contains 15 residues. Per germline, CDR1 SNHLY and CDR2 FYNNEI. The CDR3 spells CASSTTGHLNTEAFF. In DNA, the CDR3 is TGTGCCAGCAGTACGACGGGACATTTGAACACTGAAGCTTTCTTT.

In its sample, this clonotype was seen a few times. The CDR3 region has the DNA TGTGCCAGCACCAACAGGGAGGGTCAGCCCCAGCATTTT. Translation: CASTNREGQPQHF. The chain carries TRBV6-2 or TRBV6-3 and TRBJ1-5; weak D call: TRBD1 (6 bases). Trimming stripped 7 bases from V and 6 bases from J, with 13 bases between. This CDR3 has 13 residues. Germline CDR1 reads MNHEY; CDR2 reads SVGEGT.

There are many counts of this clonotype. This rearrangement joins TRBV2 to TRBJ1-4, with TRBD1 as a possible D gene (5 bases). V was trimmed by 4 bases and J by 0 bases, leaving 9 bases between them. Germline V gene sequence: CDR1 SNHLY, CDR2 FYNNEI. The CDR3 consists of 15 residues. The chain's CDR3 is CASSGDGATNEKLFF. The CDR3 nucleotides read TGTGCCAGCAGTGGGGACGGGGCAACTAATGAAAAACTGTTTTTT.

The chain uses TRBV7-6 and TRBJ2-1; D is perhaps TRBD2 (6 bases). This CDR3 spans 16 amino acids. Per germline, CDR1 SGHVS and CDR2 FNYEAQ. V lost 6 bases and J lost 0, with 15 bases in between. CDR3 bases: TGTGCCAGCAGGGATTTGCGGGGTAGCTCCTACAATGAGCAGTTCTTC. Protein sequence: CASRDLRGSSYNEQFF.

The chain is built from TRBV4-1 and TRBJ1-5; D gene uncertain. The CDR3 has 16 amino acids. V dropped 0 bases and J dropped 5 bases, with 14 bases sitting between them. Germline CDR1 MGHRA, CDR2 YSYEKL. The CDR3 loop reads CASSQEKSRYDQPQHF. The CDR3 nucleotides are TGCGCCAGCAGCCAAGAGAAGTCCCGCTACGATCAGCCCCAGCATTTT.

This clonotype was counted a few times. The rearrangement uses TRBV6-1 and TRBJ1-1, with a tentative D call TRBD1 (6 bases). This CDR3 has 15 residues. Germline assignment: CDR1 MNHNS and CDR2 SASEGT. With 5 bases removed from V and 1 base from J, the gap between germline ends came to 14 bases. CDR3 in DNA: TGTGCCAGCAGTTCACCGGGACATTCGAACACTGAAGCTTTCTTT. Translation: CASSSPGHSNTEAFF.